The clone carrying this T cell receptor (beta chain) was seen only a few times. Its antigen is unknown. Individual cDNA molecules were tagged with unique molecular identifiers. TCRdb redid the calling of the 5' RACE reads with MiXCR, one entry per CDR3 protein. Of roughly 100,000 distinct CDR3 sequences in the sample, around 13% were seen once. The sample comes from a study of early T cells in non-severe SARS-CoV-2 infection. Study in general: Sequenced bulk RNA came from whole blood that was unsorted, and chains were unpaired.

The study, taken as a whole, reports: A preference for anti-spike CD8 responses marked VDJdb matching, which missed private and CD4 specificities.

The CDR3 runs to 15 residues. J gave up 4 bases and V 9 bases, and 10 bases lay outside the gene matches. The clonotype was recovered from an adult who was a healthcare worker with PCR-confirmed SARS-CoV-2 infection or an uninfected control (not recorded which). The V and J genes are TRBV12-3 or TRBV12-4 and TRBJ2-1, with 9 nucleotides matching TRBD2. Source material: whole blood. DNA of the CDR3: TGTGCCAGTATAGCGGGGGTAGGGGCGTACAATGAGCAGTTCTTC. It codes for CASIAGVGAYNEQFF.